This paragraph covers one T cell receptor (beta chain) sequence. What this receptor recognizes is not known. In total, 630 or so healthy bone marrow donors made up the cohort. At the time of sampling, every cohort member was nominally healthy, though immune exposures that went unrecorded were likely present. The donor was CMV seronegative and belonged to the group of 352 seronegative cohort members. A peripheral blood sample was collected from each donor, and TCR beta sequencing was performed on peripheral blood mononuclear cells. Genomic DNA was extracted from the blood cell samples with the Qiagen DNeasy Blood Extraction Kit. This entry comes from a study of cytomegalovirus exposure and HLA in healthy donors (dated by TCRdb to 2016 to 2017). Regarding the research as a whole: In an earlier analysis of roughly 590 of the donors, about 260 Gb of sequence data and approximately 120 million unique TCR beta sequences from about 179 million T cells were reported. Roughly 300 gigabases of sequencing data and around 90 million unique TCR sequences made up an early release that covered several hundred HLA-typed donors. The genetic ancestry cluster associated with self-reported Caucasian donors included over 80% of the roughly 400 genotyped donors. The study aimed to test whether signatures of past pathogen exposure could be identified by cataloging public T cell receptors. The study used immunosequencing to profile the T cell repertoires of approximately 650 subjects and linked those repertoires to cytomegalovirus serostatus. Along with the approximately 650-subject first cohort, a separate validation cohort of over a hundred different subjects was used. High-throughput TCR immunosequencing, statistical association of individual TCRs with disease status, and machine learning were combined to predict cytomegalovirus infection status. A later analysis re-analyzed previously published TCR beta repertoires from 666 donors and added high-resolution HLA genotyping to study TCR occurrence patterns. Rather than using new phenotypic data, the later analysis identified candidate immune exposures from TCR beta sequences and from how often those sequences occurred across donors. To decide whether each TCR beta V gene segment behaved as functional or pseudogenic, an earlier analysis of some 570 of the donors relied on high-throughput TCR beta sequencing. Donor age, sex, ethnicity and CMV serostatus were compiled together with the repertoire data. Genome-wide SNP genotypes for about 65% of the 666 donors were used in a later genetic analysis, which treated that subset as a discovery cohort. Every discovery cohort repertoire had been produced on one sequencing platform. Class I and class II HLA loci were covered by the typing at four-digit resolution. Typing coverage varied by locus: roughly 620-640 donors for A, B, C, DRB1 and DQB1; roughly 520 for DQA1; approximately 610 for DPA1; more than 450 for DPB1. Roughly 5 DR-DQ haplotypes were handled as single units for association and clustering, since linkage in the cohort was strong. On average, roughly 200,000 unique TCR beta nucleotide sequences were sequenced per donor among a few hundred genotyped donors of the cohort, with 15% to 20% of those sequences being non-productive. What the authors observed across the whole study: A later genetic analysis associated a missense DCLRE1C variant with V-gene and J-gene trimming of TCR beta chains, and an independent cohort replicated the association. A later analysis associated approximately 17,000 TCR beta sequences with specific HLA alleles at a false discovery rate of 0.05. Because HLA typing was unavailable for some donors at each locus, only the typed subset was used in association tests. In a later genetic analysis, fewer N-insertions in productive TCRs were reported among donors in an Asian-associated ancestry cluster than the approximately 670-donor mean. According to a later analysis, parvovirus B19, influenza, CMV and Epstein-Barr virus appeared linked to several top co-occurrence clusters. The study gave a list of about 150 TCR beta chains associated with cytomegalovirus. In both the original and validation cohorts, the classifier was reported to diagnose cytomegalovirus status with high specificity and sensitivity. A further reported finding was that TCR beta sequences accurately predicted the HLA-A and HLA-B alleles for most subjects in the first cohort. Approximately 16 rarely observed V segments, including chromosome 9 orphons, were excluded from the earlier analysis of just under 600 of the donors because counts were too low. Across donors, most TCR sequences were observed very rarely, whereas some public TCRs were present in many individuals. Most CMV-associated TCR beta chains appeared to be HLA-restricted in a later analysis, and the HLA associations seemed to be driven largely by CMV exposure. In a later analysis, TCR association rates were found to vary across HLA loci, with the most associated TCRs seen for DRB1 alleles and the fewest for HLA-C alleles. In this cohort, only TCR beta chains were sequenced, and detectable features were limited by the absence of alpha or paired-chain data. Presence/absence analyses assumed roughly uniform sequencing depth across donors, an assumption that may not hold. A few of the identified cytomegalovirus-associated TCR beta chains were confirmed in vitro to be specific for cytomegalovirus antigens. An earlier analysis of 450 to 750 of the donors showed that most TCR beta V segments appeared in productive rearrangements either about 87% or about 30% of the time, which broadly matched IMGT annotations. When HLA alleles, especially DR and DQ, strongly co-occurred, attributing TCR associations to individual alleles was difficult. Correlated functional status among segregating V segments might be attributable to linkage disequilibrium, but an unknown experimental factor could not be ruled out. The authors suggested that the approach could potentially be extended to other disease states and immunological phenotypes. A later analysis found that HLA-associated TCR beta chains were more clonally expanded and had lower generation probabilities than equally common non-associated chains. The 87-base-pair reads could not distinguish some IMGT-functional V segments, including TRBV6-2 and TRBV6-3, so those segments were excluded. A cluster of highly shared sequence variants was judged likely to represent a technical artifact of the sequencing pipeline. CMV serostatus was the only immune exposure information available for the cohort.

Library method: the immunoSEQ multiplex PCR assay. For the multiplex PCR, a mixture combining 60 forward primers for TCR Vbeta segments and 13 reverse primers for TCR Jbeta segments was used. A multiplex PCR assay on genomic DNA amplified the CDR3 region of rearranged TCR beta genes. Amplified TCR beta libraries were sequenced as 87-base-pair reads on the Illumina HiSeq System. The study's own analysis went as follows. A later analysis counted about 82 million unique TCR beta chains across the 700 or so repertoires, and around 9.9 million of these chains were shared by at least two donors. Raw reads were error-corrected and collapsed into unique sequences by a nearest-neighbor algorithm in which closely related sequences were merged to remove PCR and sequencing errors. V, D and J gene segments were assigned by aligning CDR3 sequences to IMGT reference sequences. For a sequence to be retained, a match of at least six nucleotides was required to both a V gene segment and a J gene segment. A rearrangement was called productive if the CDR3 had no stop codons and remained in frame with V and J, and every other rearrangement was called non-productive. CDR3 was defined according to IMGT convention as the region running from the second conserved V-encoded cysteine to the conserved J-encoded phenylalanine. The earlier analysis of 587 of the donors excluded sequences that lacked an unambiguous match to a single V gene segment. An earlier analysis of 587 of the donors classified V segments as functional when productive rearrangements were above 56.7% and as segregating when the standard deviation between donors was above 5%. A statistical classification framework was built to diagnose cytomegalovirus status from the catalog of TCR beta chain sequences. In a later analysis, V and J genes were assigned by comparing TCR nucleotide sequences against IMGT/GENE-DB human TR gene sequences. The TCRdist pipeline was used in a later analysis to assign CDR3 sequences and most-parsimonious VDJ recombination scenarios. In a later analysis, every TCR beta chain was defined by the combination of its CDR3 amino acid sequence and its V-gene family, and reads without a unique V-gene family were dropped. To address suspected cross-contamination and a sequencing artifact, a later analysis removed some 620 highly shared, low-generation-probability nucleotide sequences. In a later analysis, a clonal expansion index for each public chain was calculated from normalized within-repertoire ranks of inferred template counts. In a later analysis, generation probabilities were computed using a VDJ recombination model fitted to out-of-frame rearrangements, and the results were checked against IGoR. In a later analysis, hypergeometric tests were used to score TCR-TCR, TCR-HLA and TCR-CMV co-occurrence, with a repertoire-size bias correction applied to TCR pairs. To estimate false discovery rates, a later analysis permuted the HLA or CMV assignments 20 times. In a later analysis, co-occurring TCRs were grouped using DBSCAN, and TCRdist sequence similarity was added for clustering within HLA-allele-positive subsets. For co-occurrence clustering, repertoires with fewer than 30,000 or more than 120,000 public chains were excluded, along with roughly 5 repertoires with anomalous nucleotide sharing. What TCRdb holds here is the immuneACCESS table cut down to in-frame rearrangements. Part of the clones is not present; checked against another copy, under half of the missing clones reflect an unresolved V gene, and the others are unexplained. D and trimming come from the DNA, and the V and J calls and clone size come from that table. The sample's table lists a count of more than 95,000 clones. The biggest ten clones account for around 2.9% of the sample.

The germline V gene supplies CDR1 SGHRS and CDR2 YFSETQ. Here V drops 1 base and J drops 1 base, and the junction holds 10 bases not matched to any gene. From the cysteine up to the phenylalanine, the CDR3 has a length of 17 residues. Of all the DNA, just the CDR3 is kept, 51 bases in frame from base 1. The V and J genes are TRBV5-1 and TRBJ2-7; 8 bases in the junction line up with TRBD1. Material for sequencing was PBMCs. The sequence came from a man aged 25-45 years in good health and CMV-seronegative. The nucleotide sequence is TGCGCCAGCAGCTTGAGTCTGTCCAGGGGGCATTCCTACGAGCAGTACTTC. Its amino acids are CASSLSLSRGHSYEQYF.